This T cell receptor (beta chain) stems from a study of blood T cell repertoires in COVID-19. The overall study: The analysed material was cDNA or gDNA that came from T cells, B-cell-depleted T cells, or PBMCs.

The data were produced by immunoSEQ multiplex PCR, yet TCRdb's version contains in-frame clones alone and is incomplete. The sample has 150,000 to 200,000 clones; roughly 90% are singletons. The sample taken for sequencing was PBMCs or T cells enriched from blood (not recorded which). This clonotype was obtained from a woman under 30 who had recovered from COVID-19.

The CDR3 here is CASSSPDRFSYEQYF. CDR3 bases: TGTGCCAGCAGTTCACCCGACAGGTTCTCCTACGAGCAGTACTTC. V and J are TRBV28 and TRBJ2-7, with D possibly TRBD1 on 6 matching bases. V gave up 4 bases and J gave up 0 bases, with 13 bases separating them. CDR1 and CDR2 (germline): MDHEN, SYDVKM. The CDR3 length is 15 residues.